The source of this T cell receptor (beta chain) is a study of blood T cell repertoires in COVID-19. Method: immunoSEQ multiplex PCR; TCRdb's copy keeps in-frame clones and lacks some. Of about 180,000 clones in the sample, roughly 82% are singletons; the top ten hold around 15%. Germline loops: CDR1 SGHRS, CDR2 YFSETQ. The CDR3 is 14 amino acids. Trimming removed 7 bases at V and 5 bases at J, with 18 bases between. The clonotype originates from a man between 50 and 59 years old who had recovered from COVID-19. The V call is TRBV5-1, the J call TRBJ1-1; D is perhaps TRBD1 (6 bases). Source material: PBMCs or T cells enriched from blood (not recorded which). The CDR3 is CASAQGTLGTEAFF. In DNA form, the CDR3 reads TGCGCCAGCGCGCAGGGGACGTTGGGGACTGAAGCTTTCTTT.